This TCR beta chain derives from a study of shared clonotypes between healthy human individuals. Assay execution took place at the deep level. Across several immunoSEQ plates, the genomic DNA of each subset was split evenly. Profiling relied on immunoSEQ multiplex PCR, and the TCRdb table lists in-frame clones only, not all of them. The top ten hold 1.2% of the sample, which has about 2 million clones, roughly 95% seen once. CD45RO-negative, CCR7-positively selected cells formed the naive CD8 fraction, excluding terminally differentiated effector memory CD45RA+ cells. This sequence was found in a man aged 18 to 35 in good health. The specimen sequenced was naive CD8+ T cells sorted from blood.

In DNA, the CDR3 is TGTGCCAGCAGCCAAGGGACAGGGTCGGGTTACGAGCAGTACTTC. It codes for CASSQGTGSGYEQYF. This rearrangement joins TRBV4-2 to TRBJ2-7; TRBD1 matches 8 bases. The length of the CDR3 is 15 residues. V was pared by 1 base and J by 4 bases, with 6 bases of the junction left unmatched. Germline values: CDR1 LGHNA, CDR2 YNFKEQ.